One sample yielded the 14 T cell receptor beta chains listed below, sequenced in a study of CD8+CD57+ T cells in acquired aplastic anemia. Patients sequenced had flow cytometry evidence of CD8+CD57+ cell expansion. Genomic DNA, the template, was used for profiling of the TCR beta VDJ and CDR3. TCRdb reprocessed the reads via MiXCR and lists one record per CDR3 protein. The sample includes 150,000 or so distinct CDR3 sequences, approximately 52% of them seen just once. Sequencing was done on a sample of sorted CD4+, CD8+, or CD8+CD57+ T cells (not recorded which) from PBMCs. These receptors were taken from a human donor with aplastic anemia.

This chain's CDR3 is CATRAGSGANVLTF. In nucleotides, the CDR3 is TGTGCCACCAGGGCAGGGTCCGGGGCCAACGTCCTGACTTTC. J is TRBJ2-6 and V is TRBV15, with D perhaps TRBD1 (5 bases). The germline V gene has CDR1 LNHNV and CDR2 YYDKDF (reference sequence). The CDR3 sequence is 14 residues long. The V gene lost 6 bases and the J gene lost 4 bases, with 10 bases spanning the gap.

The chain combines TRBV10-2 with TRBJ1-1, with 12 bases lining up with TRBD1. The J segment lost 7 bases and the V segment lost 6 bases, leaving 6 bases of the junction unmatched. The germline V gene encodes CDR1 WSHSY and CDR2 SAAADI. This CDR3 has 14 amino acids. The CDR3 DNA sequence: TGCGCCAGCAGCGGGACAGGGGGCGGATTTGAAGCTTTCTTT. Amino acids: CASSGTGGGFEAFF.

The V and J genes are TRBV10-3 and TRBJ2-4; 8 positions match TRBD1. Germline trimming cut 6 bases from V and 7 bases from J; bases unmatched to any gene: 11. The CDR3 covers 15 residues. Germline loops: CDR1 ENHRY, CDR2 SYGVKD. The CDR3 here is CAISSGRGRLNIQYF. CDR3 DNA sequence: TGTGCCATCAGCAGTGGCAGGGGGCGATTGAACATTCAGTACTTC.

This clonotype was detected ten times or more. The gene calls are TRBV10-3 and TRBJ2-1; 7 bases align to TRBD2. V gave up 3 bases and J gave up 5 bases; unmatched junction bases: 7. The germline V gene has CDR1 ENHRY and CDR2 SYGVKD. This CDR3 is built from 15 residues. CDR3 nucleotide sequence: TGTGCCATCAGTGACTATGGGACTAAGGACAATGAGCAGTTCTTC. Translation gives CAISDYGTKDNEQFF.

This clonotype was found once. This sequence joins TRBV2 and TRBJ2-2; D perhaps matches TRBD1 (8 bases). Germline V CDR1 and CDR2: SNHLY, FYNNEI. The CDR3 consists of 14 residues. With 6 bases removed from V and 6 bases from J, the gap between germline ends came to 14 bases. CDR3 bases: TGTGCCAGCAGAGCTACAGGGGGGGCCGGGGAGCTGTTTTTT. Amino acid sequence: CASRATGGAGELFF.

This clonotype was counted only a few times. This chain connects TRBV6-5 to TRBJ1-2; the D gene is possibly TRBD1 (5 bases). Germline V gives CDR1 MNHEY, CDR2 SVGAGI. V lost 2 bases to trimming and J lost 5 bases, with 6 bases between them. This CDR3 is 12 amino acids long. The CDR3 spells CASSYGTYGYTF. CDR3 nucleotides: TGTGCCAGCAGTTACGGGACGTATGGCTACACCTTC.

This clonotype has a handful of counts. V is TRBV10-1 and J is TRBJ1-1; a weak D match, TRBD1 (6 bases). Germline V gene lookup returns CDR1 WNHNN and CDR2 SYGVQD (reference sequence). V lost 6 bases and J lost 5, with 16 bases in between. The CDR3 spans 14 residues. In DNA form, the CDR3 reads TGCGCCAGCAGCAGAAACAGGGATGGGACTGAAGCTTTCTTT. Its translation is CASSRNRDGTEAFF.

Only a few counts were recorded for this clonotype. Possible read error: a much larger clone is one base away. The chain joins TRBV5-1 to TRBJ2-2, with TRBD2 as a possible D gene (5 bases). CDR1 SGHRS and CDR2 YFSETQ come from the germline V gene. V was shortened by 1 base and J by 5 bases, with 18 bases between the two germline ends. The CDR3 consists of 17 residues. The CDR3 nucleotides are TGCGCCAGCAGCTTGAGCGGCGGTGGACCTCTTACCGGGGAGCTGTTTTTT. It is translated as CASSLSGGGPLTGELFF.

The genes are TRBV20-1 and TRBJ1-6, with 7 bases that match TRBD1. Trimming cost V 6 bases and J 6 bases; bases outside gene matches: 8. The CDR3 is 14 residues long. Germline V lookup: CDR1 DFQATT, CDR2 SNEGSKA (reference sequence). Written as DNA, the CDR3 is TGCAGTGCACCGCACAGGGGAGGTAATTCACCCCTCCACTTT. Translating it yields CSAPHRGGNSPLHF.

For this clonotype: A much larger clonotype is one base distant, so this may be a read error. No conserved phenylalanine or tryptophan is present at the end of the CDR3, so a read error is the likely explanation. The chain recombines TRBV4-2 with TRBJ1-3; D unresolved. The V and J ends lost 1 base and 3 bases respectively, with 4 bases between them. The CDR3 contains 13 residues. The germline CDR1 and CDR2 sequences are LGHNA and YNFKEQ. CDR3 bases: TGTGCCAGCAGCCAAGGGGGTGGAAACACCATATATTCT. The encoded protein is CASSQGGGNTIYS.

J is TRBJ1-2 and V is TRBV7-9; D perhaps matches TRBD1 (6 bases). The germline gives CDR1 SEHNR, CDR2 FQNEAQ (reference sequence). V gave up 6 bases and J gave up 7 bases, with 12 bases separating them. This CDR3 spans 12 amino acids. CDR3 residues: CASSPTGSGYTF. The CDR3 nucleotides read TGTGCCAGCAGTCCTACAGGGTCTGGCTACACCTTC.

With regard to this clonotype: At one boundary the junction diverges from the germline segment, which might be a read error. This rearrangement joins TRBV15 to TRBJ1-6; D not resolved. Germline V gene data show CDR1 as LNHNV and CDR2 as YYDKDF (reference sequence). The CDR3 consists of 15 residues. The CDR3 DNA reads TGTGCCACCAGCAGAGAAGGGTTGAGGGATTCGCCCCTCCACTTT. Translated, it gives CATSREGLRDSPLHF.

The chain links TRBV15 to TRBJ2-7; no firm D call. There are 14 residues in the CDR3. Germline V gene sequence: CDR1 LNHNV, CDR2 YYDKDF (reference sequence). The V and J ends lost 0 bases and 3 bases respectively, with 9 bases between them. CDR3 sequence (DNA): TGTGCCACCAGCAGAGAAGGCTCCCTCTACGAGCAGTACTTC. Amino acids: CATSREGSLYEQYF.

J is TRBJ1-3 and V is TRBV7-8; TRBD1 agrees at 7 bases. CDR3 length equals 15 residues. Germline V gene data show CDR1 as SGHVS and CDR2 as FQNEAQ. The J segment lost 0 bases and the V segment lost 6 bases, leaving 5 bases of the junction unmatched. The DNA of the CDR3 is TGTGCCAGCAGGCTGGGACAGAGCTCTGGAAACACCATATATTTT. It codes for CASRLGQSSGNTIYF.